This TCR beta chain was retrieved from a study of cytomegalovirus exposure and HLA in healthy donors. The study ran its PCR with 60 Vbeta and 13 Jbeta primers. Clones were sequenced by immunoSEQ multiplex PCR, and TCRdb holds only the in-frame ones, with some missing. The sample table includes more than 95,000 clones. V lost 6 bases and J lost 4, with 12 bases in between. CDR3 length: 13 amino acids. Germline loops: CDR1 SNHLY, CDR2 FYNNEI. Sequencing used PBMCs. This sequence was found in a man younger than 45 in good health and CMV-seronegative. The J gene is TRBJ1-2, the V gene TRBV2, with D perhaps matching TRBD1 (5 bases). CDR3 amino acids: CASRRSGIYGYTF. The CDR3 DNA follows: TGTGCCAGCAGAAGGTCAGGGATCTATGGCTACACCTTC.